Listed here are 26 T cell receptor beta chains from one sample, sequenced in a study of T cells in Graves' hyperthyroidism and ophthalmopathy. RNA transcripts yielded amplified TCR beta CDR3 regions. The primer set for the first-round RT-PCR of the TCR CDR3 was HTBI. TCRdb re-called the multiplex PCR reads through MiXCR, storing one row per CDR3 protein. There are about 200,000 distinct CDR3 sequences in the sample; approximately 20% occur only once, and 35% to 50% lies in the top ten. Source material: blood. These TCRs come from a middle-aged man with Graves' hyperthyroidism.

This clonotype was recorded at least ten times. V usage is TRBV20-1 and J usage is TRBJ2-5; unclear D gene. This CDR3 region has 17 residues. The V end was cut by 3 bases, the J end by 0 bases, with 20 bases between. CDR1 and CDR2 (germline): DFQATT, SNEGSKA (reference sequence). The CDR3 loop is CSARIGLQPTHQETQYF. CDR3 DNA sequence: TGCAGTGCTAGGATCGGGTTACAACCGACCCACCAAGAGACCCAGTACTTC.

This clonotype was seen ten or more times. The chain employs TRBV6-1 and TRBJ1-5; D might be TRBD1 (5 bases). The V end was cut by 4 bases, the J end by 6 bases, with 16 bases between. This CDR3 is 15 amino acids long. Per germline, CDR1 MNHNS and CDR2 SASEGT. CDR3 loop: CASSARQSTGQPQHF. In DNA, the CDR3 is TGTGCCAGCAGTGCCCGACAGAGCACAGGTCAGCCCCAGCATTTT.

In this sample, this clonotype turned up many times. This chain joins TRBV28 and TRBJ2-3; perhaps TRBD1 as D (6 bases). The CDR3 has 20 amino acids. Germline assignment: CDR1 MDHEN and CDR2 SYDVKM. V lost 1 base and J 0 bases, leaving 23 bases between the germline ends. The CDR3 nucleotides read TGTGCCAGCAGTTTATTGGGTCTTCGGGGCAGGGGTCCTAGCACAGATACGCAGTATTTT. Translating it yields CASSLLGLRGRGPSTDTQYF.

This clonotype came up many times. CDR3: CSARDPTSGDYEQYF. The CDR3 DNA is TGCAGTGCTAGAGACCCCACTAGCGGGGACTACGAGCAGTACTTC. V usage is TRBV20-1 and J usage is TRBJ2-7, with 10 bases lining up with TRBD2. Looked up from germline, CDR1 is DFQATT and CDR2 is SNEGSKA (reference sequence). The ends lost 0 bases at V and 3 bases at J; junction bases unmatched: 5. The CDR3 has 15 amino acids.

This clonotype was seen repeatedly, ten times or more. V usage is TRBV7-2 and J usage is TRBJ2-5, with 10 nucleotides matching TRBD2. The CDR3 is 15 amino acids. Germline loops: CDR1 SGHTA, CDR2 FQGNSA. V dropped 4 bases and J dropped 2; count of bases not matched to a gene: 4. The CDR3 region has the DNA TGTGCCAGCAGCTCGTGGACTAGCGGACAAGAGACCCAGTACTTC. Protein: CASSSWTSGQETQYF.

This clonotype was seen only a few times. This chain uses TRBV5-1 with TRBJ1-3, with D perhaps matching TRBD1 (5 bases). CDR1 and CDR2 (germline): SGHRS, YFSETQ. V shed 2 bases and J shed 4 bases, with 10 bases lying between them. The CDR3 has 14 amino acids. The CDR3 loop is CASSFSGTGNTIYF. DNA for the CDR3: TGCGCCAGCAGCTTTTCGGGGACGGGAAACACCATATATTTT.

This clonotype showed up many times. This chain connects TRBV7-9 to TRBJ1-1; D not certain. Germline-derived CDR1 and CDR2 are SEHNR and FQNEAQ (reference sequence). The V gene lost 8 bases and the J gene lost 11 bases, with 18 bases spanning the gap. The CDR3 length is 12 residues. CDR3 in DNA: TGTGCCAGCGAACCACCCCCTACCTGGGCTTTCTTT. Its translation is CASEPPPTWAFF.

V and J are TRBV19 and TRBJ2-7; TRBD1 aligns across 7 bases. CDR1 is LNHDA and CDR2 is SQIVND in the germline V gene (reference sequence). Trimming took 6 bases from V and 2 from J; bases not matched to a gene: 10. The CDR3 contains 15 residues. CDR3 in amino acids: CASSPSATGTYEQYF. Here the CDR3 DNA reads TGTGCCAGTAGCCCGTCGGCGACAGGGACCTACGAGCAGTACTTC.

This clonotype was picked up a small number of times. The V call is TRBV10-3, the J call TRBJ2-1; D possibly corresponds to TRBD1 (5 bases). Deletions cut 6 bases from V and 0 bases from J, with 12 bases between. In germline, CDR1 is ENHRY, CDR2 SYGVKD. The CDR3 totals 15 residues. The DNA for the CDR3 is TGTGCCATCAGGAGTGGTACAGGCTCCTACAATGAGCAGTTCTTC. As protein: CAIRSGTGSYNEQFF.

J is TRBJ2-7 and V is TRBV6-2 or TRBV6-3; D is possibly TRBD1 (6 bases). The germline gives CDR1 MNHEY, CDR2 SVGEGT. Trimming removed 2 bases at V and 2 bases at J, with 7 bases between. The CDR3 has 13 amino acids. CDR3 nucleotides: TGTGCCAGCAGTTACCGGGACACCTACGAGCAGTACTTC. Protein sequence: CASSYRDTYEQYF.

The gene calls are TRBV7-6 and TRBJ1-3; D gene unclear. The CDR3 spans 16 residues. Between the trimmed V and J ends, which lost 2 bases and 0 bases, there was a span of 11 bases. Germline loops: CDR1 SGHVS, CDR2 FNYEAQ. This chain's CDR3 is CASSLSLQTSGNTIYF. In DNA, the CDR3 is TGTGCCAGCAGCTTATCCCTACAGACCTCTGGAAACACCATATATTTT.

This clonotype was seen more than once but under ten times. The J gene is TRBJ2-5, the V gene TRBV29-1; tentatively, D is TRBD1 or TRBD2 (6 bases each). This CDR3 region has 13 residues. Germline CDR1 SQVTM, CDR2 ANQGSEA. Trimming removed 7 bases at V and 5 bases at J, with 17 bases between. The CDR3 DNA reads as TGCAGCGCCCGGAGGGGGGCGTTGGAGACCCAGTACTTC. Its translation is CSARRGALETQYF.

CDR3 loop: CSVAGGTGGGGTEAFF. CDR3 coding DNA: TGCAGCGTTGCAGGTGGGACAGGGGGAGGTGGCACTGAAGCTTTCTTT. The chain has TRBV29-1 and TRBJ1-1; 11 bases are shared with TRBD1. The CDR3 loop spans 16 amino acids. The V gene end was trimmed by 4 bases and the J gene end by 4 bases; junction bases not matched to a gene: 11. From germline, CDR1 is SQVTM and CDR2 ANQGSEA.

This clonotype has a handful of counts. CDR3 sequence: CASRFRDEGGYTF. The CDR3 DNA follows: TGTGCCAGCAGGTTCAGGGACGAAGGGGGCTACACCTTC. The chain uses TRBV7-2 and TRBJ1-2, with D possibly TRBD1 on 5 matching bases. Deletions cut 6 bases from V and 8 bases from J, with 16 bases between. The CDR3 covers 13 residues. Germline assignment: CDR1 SGHTA and CDR2 FQGNSA.

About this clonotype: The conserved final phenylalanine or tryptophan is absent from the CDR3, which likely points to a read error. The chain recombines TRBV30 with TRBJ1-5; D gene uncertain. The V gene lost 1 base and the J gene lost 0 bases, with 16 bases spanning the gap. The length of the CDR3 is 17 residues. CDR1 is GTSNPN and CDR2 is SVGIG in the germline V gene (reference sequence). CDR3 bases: TGTGCCTGGAGTGGAAGGAAGCACGGGTCTAGCAATCAGCCCCAGCATCTT. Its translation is CAWSGRKHGSSNQPQHL.

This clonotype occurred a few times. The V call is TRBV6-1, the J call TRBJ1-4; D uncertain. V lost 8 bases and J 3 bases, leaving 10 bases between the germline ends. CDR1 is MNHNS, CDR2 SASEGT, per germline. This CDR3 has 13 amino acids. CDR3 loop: CASGGRANEKLFF. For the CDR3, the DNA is TGTGCCAGCGGAGGGAGGGCTAATGAAAAACTGTTTTTT.

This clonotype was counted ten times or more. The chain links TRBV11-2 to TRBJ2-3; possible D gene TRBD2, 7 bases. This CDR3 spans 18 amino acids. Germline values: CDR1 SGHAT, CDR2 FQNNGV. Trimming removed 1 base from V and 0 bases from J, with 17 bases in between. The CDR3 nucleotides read TGTGCCAGCAGCTTAGGGCGATGGGGAGGGGGAAGCACAGATACGCAGTATTTT. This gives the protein CASSLGRWGGGSTDTQYF.

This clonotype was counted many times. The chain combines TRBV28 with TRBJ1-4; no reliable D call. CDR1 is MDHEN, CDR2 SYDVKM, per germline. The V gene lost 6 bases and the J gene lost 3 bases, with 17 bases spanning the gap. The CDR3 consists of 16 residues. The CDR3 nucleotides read TGTGCCAGCAGCCAGCCCATGGAGAGAGCTAATGAAAAACTGTTTTTT. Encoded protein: CASSQPMERANEKLFF.

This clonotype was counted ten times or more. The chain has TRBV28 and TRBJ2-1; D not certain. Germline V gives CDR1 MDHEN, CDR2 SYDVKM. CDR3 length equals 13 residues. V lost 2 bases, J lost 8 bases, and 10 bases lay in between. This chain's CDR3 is CASSLPRVHEQFF. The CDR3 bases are TGTGCCAGCAGTTTACCCAGAGTCCATGAGCAGTTCTTC.

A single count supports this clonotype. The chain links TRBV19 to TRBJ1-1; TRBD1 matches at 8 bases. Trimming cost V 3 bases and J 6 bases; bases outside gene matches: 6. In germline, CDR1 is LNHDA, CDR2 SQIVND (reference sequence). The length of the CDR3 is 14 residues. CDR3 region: CASSMGTGFSEAFF. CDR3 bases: TGTGCCAGTAGTATGGGGACAGGCTTCTCTGAAGCTTTCTTT.

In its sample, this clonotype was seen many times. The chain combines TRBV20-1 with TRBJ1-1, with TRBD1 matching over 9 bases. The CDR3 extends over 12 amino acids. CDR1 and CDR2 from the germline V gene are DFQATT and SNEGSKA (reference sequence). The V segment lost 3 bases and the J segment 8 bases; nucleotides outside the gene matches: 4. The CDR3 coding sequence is TGCAGTGCTAGTACAGGGGGCGCCGAAGCTTTCTTT. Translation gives CSASTGGAEAFF.

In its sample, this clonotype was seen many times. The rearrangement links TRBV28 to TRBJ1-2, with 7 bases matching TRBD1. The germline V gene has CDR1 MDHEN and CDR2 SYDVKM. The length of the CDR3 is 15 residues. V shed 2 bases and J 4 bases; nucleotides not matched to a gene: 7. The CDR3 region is CASSLGDRNLYGYTF. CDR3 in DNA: TGTGCCAGCAGTTTAGGGGACAGAAACCTCTATGGCTACACCTTC.

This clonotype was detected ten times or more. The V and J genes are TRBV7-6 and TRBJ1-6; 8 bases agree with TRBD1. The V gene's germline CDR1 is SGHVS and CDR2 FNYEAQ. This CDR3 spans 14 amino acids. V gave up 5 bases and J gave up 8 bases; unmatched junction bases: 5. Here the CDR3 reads CASSQQGAYSPLHF. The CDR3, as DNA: TGTGCCAGCAGCCAGCAGGGGGCCTATTCACCCCTCCACTTT.

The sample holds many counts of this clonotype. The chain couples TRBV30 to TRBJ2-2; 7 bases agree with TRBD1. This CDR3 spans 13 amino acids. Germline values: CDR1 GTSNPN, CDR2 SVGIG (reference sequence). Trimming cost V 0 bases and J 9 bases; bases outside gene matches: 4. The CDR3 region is CAWSVLRGRELFF. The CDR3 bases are TGTGCCTGGAGTGTCCTTAGGGGGCGGGAGCTGTTTTTT.

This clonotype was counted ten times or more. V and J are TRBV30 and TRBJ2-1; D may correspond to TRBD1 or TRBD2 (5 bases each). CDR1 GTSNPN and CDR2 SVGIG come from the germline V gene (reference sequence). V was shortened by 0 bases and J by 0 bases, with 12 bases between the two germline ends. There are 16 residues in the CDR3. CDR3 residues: CAWSVFGASSYNEQFF. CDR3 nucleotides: TGTGCCTGGAGTGTTTTCGGGGCCAGCTCCTACAATGAGCAGTTCTTC.

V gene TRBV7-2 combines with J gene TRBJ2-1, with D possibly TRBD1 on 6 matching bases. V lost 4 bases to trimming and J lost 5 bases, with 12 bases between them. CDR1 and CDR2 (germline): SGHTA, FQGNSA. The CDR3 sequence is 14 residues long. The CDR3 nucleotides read TGTGCCAGCAGCTCCCGAGACAGGAACAATGAGCAGTTCTTC. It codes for CASSSRDRNNEQFF.